A selection of T cell receptor beta chains follows, all from one sample in a study of blood T cell repertoires in COVID-19. TCRdb's copy holds only in-frame clones and misses some; the assay was immunoSEQ multiplex PCR. Of 150,000 to 160,000 clones in the sample, around 82% were seen once. The specimen sequenced was peripheral blood. Receptors were obtained from a man in his sixties with COVID-19, enrolled during active disease. Both conserved end residues are part of each CDR3. Fields, in order: D gene, J gene, V gene, clone size, CDR3 DNA, CDR3 protein. A D gene is named only where the DNA matches it firmly. The size of a clone is reported for some rows only, either as once, few or many, or as a class for expanded clones.

TRBD2 TRBJ2-5 TRBV18 once TGTGCCAGCTCCACCCGGCTAGCGGTTCAAGAGACCCAGTACTTC CASSTRLAVQETQYF
NA TRBJ1-1 TRBV18 NA TGTGCCAGCTCACAACAGGGTTGGGGCACTGAAGCTTTCTTT CASSQQGWGTEAFF
NA TRBJ1-1 TRBV6-5 NA TGTGCCAGTAGCGTTAGTGTGAACACTGAAGCTTTCTTT CASSVSVNTEAFF
TRBD2 TRBJ2-2 TRBV19 once TGTGCCAGTAGTTCTCCGGGACTAGCGGTAAACACCGGGGAGCTGTTTTTT CASSSPGLAVNTGELFF
NA TRBJ1-3 TRBV6-2/TRBV6-3 NA TGTGCCAGCAGTTCCCACCCCGGGGTTGACTCTGGAAACACCATATATTTT CASSSHPGVDSGNTIYF
NA TRBJ1-5 TRBV5-6 NA TGTGCCAGCAGCGATACAGGTAGCAATCAGCCCCAGCATTTT CASSDTGSNQPQHF
NA TRBJ1-1 TRBV18 few TGTGCCAGCTCACCGGAGGCGGAGGACACTGAAGCTTTCTTT CASSPEAEDTEAFF
NA TRBJ1-4 TRBV9 NA TGTGCCAGCAGCTCGGCGGGGCATTGGGAAAAACTGTTTTTT CASSSAGHWEKLFF
TRBD1 TRBJ2-2 TRBV19 NA TGTGCCAGTAGGACCGGGACAGGGTCAGCCGGGGAGCTGTTTTTT CASRTGTGSAGELFF
NA TRBJ2-2 TRBV11-2 NA TGTGCCAGCAGTGAAGCCGGGACTTTGGTCGGGGAGCTGTTTTTT CASSEAGTLVGELFF
NA TRBJ2-2 TRBV6-5 NA TGTGCCAGCAGTTACCCCATGGGGGAGCTGTTTTTT CASSYPMGELFF
TRBD1 TRBJ2-7 TRBV4-3 NA TGCGCCAGCAGCCCACAACCCCGGACAGGGATCACCTACGAGCAGTACTTC CASSPQPRTGITYEQYF
NA TRBJ2-1 TRBV4-3 NA TGCGCCAGCAGCCAAGATTTGGGAGACAATGAGCAGTTCTTC CASSQDLGDNEQFF
NA TRBJ2-1 TRBV6-2/TRBV6-3 NA TGTGCCAGCAGTTACCGTCAGGGTATACCCTACGCCAATGAGCAGTTCTTC CASSYRQGIPYANEQFF
TRBD1 TRBJ2-2 TRBV25-1 few TGTGCCACGTCGCCCACAGGGGGTACCGGGGAGCTGTTTTTT CATSPTGGTGELFF
NA TRBJ2-1 TRBV12-3/TRBV12-4 few TGTGCCAGCAGTCCTAAACTAGAACAGTTCTTC CASSPKLEQFF
TRBD2 TRBJ2-7 TRBV6-5 NA TGTGCCAGCAGTTGGCTAGCGGGAATTGACGAGCAGTACTTC CASSWLAGIDEQYF
TRBD2 TRBJ2-7 TRBV9 NA TGTGCCAGCAGCGTAGGGGGACTAGCGGGGGACGAGCAGTACTTC CASSVGGLAGDEQYF
NA TRBJ2-1 TRBV27 once TGTGCCAGCAGTTTATCAACACCCAGACAAAATGAGCAGTTCTTC CASSLSTPRQNEQFF
NA TRBJ2-6 TRBV11-2 NA TGTGCCAGCAGCCGCTGGGTCGTAGCGGCTGGCCGGGGGGCCAACGTCCTGACTTTC CASSRWVVAAGRGANVLTF
TRBD1 TRBJ2-5 TRBV5-1 NA TGCGCCAGCAGCCTGGGACAGGGGGCAGAGACCCAGTACTTC CASSLGQGAETQYF
TRBD2 TRBJ2-7 TRBV7-2 NA TGTGCCAGCAGCTTAGCCCTAGCGGACTACGAGCAGTACTTC CASSLALADYEQYF
TRBD1 TRBJ1-2 TRBV28 once TGTGCCAGCAGTTTATGGGAGGGGGGACAGGCTCACGGCTACACCTTC CASSLWEGGQAHGYTF
TRBD2 TRBJ2-1 TRBV7-6 NA TGTGCCAGCAGCTTAGGTCCTAGCGGGAAAGGGGGTGAGCAGTTCTTC CASSLGPSGKGGEQFF
TRBD1 TRBJ2-7 TRBV7-3 NA TGTGCCAGCAGCTTAGAAGGGACAGGGAGTTACGAGCAGTACTTC CASSLEGTGSYEQYF
NA TRBJ2-1 TRBV24-1 once TGTGCCACCAGTGATTTGCCACAGGGTAGGACCAATGAGCAGTTCTTC CATSDLPQGRTNEQFF
NA TRBJ2-7 TRBV29-1 NA TGCAGCGTTGATGAGTTGGACGAGCAGTACTTC CSVDELDEQYF
TRBD2 TRBJ2-1 TRBV2 NA TGTGCCAGCAGAGGGACTAGCGGGAGTCTTGAGCAGTTCTTC CASRGTSGSLEQFF
TRBD1 TRBJ1-1 TRBV6-2/TRBV6-3 NA TGTGCCAGCAGTTGGAGACAGGGGATGAACACTGAAGCTTTCTTT CASSWRQGMNTEAFF
TRBD1 TRBJ2-3 TRBV14 few TGTGCCAGCAGCCTCCAGGGGGCCAAAACAGATACGCAGTATTTT CASSLQGAKTDTQYF
NA TRBJ1-1 TRBV11-3 NA TGTGCCAGCAGCTCCACAGGGTACACTGAAGCTTTCTTT CASSSTGYTEAFF
NA TRBJ1-1 TRBV12-3/TRBV12-4 NA TGTGCCAGCAGGGTCGGGGGGGGCACTGAAGCTTTCTTT CASRVGGGTEAFF
TRBD2 TRBJ2-3 TRBV6-5 NA TGTGCCACCCGAAGCGGGGGGCCATGGGATACGCAGTATTTT CATRSGGPWDTQYF
NA TRBJ1-6 TRBV7-9 once TGTGCCAGCAGCCCGACAGATAATTCACCCCTCCACTTT CASSPTDNSPLHF
NA TRBJ1-6 TRBV6-5 NA TGTGCCAGCAGTTACGCACTTGCCAATTCACCCCTCCACTTT CASSYALANSPLHF
NA TRBJ2-1 TRBV4-3 NA TGCGCCAGCAGCCAACAGGGGACTATCGACAATGAGCAGTTCTTC CASSQQGTIDNEQFF
TRBD1 TRBJ1-1 TRBV7-9 once TGTGCCAGCAGCTTAAGACAGGGGAGGACTGAAGCTTTCTTT CASSLRQGRTEAFF
NA TRBJ1-2 TRBV7-2 once TGTGCCAGCAGCTTAGGGTACAGTAACTATGGCTACACCTTC CASSLGYSNYGYTF
TRBD1 TRBJ1-4 TRBV29-1 once TGCAGCGTTGGCGGGACAGGGTTTGAAAAACTGTTTTTT CSVGGTGFEKLFF
NA TRBJ1-2 TRBV12-3/TRBV12-4 NA TGTGCCAGCACAGGGGTCTATGGCTACACCTTC CASTGVYGYTF
NA TRBJ1-1 TRBV6-5 NA TGTGCCAGCAGTTCCCCCTACCGAGGCACTGAAGCTTTCTTT CASSSPYRGTEAFF